This entry describes one T cell receptor (beta chain). Antigen: not known. The assay was immunoSEQ multiplex PCR, and TCRdb's table has in-frame clones only and misses some. The sample yields tens of thousands of clones, about 88% seen once. The record originates from a study of OX40 agonist ivuxolimab in advanced cancers. Study details: The diagnoses of dose-escalation patients were hepatocellular carcinoma, melanoma, renal cell or head and neck cancer. Partial responses occurred in three patients (one hepatocellular carcinoma, two cutaneous melanoma). Broader study findings: Within 6 weeks, CD4+ and CD8+ blood T cells expanded clonally at 0.1 to 3.0 mg/kg.

With 6 bases removed from V and 2 bases from J, the gap between germline ends came to 12 bases. The CDR3 runs 14 residues. Germline loops: CDR1 SGHDN, CDR2 FVKESK. The sequence was collected from an adult with an advanced solid tumor such as melanoma, head and neck, liver or kidney cancer. The V call is TRBV14, the J call TRBJ2-3; perhaps TRBD1 as D (5 bases). The sequenced sample was CD4+ or CD8+ T cells sorted from blood, obtained in a trial of the OX40 agonist ivuxolimab. CDR3 amino acids: CASSQGIFTDTQYF. The CDR3 DNA follows: TGTGCCAGCAGTCAGGGAATTTTCACAGATACGCAGTATTTT.